This T cell receptor beta chain was captured in a study of identical twins. Findings and limits, study-wide: Where out-of-frame alpha sequences were twin-shared, they showed excess low generation probability.

Per the germline V gene, CDR1 is DFQATT and CDR2 is SNEGSKA (reference sequence). V dropped 3 bases and J dropped 3; count of bases not matched to a gene: 12. The CDR3 length is 16 residues. On this clonotype itself: The antigen remains undetermined.

Only healthy Caucasians were enrolled as donors. A single record per CDR3 protein comes from TCRdb applying MiXCR to the 5' RACE reads. Counted here are 550,000 to 700,000 distinct CDR3 sequences, nearly 10% occurring once; the ten biggest clones make up 2.5% to 3.5%. These data are also associated with another study on yellow fever vaccine responses in identical twins.

The chain uses TRBV20-1 and TRBJ2-3, with 7 bases identical to TRBD2. The sequencing sample was made of PBMCs. The receptor was derived from a woman between 18 and 29 years old in good health. In DNA form, the CDR3 reads TGCAGTGCTAGCGATTTTCCGGGAGGCGGTACAGATACGCAGTATTTT. It encodes CSASDFPGGGTDTQYF.